These 26 T cell receptor beta chains were sequenced from one sample in a study of blood T cells in healthy people across ages. Using a J-beta primer mix together with a sample-barcoded 5' primer, a second PCR was run for roughly 7 to 11 cycles. TCRdb re-derived calls from the 5' RACE reads in MiXCR, one entry per CDR3 protein. The sample shows 450,000 to 650,000 distinct CDR3 sequences, 24% of them seen only once. These data were also filed under a second study, of T cells of mothers and their children.

The sequencing sample was made of blood. The receptors derive from a boy between 10 and 17 years old in good health.

Only a few counts were recorded for this clonotype. V usage is TRBV9 and J usage is TRBJ1-2; no firm D call. Germline V CDR1 and CDR2: SGDLS, YYNGEE. This CDR3 has 12 amino acids. Trimming stripped 4 bases from V and 8 bases from J, with 12 bases between. The DNA for the CDR3 is TGTGCCAGCAGCACCCCGACCGCGGGCTACACCTTC. Translation: CASSTPTAGYTF.

This clonotype was recorded a few times. V is TRBV11-3 and J is TRBJ2-7; 8 bases agree with TRBD1. Germline CDR1 and CDR2: SGHNT and YENEEA. Germline trimming cut 5 bases from V and 2 bases from J; bases unmatched to any gene: 5. This CDR3 spans 14 amino acids. The DNA of the CDR3 is TGTGCCAGCAGCACGGACAGGGCCGCCTACGAGCAGTACTTC. It translates to CASSTDRAAYEQYF.

CDR3 region: CASSSDRGQGQPQHF. The DNA of the CDR3 is TGTGCCAGCAGCTCGGACAGGGGGCAGGGTCAGCCCCAGCATTTT. This sequence joins TRBV7-2 and TRBJ1-5, with 11 bases lining up with TRBD1. Germline assignment: CDR1 SGHTA and CDR2 FQGNSA. V was clipped by 4 bases and J by 6 bases; unmatched bases: 5. The CDR3 has 15 amino acids.

The rearrangement links TRBV7-9 to TRBJ1-6; 11 positions agree with TRBD1. Germline assignment: CDR1 SEHNR and CDR2 FQNEAQ (reference sequence). The CDR3 totals 15 residues. The V segment lost 5 bases and the J segment 10 bases; nucleotides outside the gene matches: 7. CDR3 coding DNA: TGTGCCAGCAGCCCATGGACAGGGGGCGAGTCACCCCTCCACTTT. It specifies CASSPWTGGESPLHF.

This clonotype was counted only a few times. This rearrangement joins TRBV7-2 to TRBJ2-6; D is undetermined. Trimming left V 3 bases short and J 9 bases short, with 6 bases between. The length of the CDR3 is 12 residues. The germline gives CDR1 SGHTA, CDR2 FQGNSA. The CDR3: CASSFYLNVLTF. The CDR3 region has the DNA TGTGCCAGCAGCTTTTATCTCAACGTCCTGACTTTC.

J is TRBJ2-5 and V is TRBV20-1; 7 bases map to TRBD1. The end of the DNA fits TRBJ2-7 better, so the J call may be wrong. CDR1 and CDR2 (germline): DFQATT, SNEGSKA (reference sequence). CDR3 length: 14 residues. The CDR3 sequence: CSASWVRGLGEQYF. The DNA of the CDR3 is TGCAGTGCTAGTTGGGTCAGGGGGTTAGGCGAGCAGTACTTC.

The sample holds a few counts of this clonotype. This rearrangement joins TRBV11-2 to TRBJ1-6, with 8 bases matching TRBD1. CDR3 size: 16 residues. The J segment lost 6 bases and the V segment lost 4 bases, leaving 8 bases of the junction unmatched. Germline V gene lookup returns CDR1 SGHAT and CDR2 FQNNGV. The CDR3 loop is CASSSPRRGLNSPLHF. The CDR3 DNA reads as TGTGCCAGCAGCTCCCCTCGCAGGGGGCTTAATTCACCCCTCCACTTT. Full variable domain (remainder filled in from reference TRBV11-2 and TRBJ1-6): EAGVAQSPRYKIIEKRQSVAFWCNPISGHATLYWYQQILGQGPKLLIQFQNNGVVDDSQLPKDRFSAERLKGVDSTLKIQPAKLEDSAVYLCASSSPRRGLNSPLHFGNGTRLTVT.

CDR3 sequence reads: CSARGMWADTEAFF. As DNA, the CDR3 is TGCAGTGCTAGGGGGATGTGGGCGGACACTGAAGCTTTCTTT. The J gene is TRBJ1-1, the V gene TRBV20-1, with D uncertain. CDR1 is DFQATT and CDR2 is SNEGSKA in the germline V gene (reference sequence). The CDR3 loop spans 14 amino acids. Between the trimmed V and J ends, which lost 3 bases and 3 bases, there was a span of 14 bases.

The table lists this clonotype with a few counts. The chain's CDR3 is CASSPSGRASYEQYF. In DNA, the CDR3 is TGTGCCAGCAGCCCTAGCGGGAGGGCAAGCTACGAGCAGTACTTC. V and J are TRBV28 and TRBJ2-5, with 12 nucleotides matching TRBD2. Near its end, the DNA agrees better with TRBJ2-7, so the J call may be wrong. The CDR3 is 15 residues long. Germline CDR1 reads MDHEN; CDR2 reads SYDVKM.

The CDR3 spells CASSVEGGGAYNEQFF. The CDR3 nucleotides read TGTGCCAGCAGCGTAGAAGGCGGGGGGGCCTACAATGAGCAGTTCTTC. The rearrangement joins TRBV9 to TRBJ2-1; 9 nucleotides match TRBD2. With V trimmed by 0 bases and J by 2 bases, 3 bases remained unmatched. The germline V gene encodes CDR1 SGDLS and CDR2 YYNGEE. This CDR3 spans 16 amino acids.

This clonotype was detected only a few times. V gene TRBV5-6 combines with J gene TRBJ1-5; 7 bases are a match to TRBD1. The germline gives CDR1 SGHDT, CDR2 YYEEEE. V shed 3 bases and J 3 bases; nucleotides not matched to a gene: 3. The CDR3 is 14 residues long. CDR3 sequence: CASSSTGVNQPQHF. The CDR3 coding sequence is TGTGCCAGCAGCTCAACAGGGGTCAATCAGCCCCAGCATTTT.

This clonotype was recorded a few times. V gene TRBV20-1 combines with J gene TRBJ1-1; D unclear. Germline V gives CDR1 DFQATT, CDR2 SNEGSKA (reference sequence). Trimming took 6 bases from V and 7 from J, leaving 15 bases between them. This CDR3 spans 12 amino acids. This CDR3 is CSARIGGFEAFF. The CDR3 DNA follows: TGCAGTGCACGTATCGGCGGATTTGAAGCTTTCTTT.

This clonotype occurred many times. The CDR3 region has the DNA TGCAGTGCTAGAGATCAAGGGTTGAGCACAGATACGCAGTATTTT. Protein product: CSARDQGLSTDTQYF. The rearrangement uses TRBV20-1 and TRBJ2-3; D not certain. The CDR3 is made up of 15 amino acids. Germline V lookup: CDR1 DFQATT, CDR2 SNEGSKA (reference sequence). Between the trimmed V and J ends, which lost 0 bases and 0 bases, there was a span of 10 bases.

This clonotype was seen a handful of times. The V call is TRBV5-1, the J call TRBJ1-1; D is unresolved. CDR1 and CDR2 (germline): SGHRS, YFSETQ. Trimming cost V 4 bases and J 4 bases, with 14 bases left between them. The CDR3 consists of 14 residues. CDR3 nucleotides: TGCGCCAGCAGCCAAGACCCGGGGAGCACTGAAGCTTTCTTT. It translates to CASSQDPGSTEAFF.

This chain joins TRBV6-2 or TRBV6-3 and TRBJ2-7; D possibly corresponds to TRBD2 (5 bases). From germline, CDR1 is MNHEY and CDR2 SVGEGT. The V and J ends lost 6 bases and 0 bases respectively, with 12 bases between them. This CDR3 is built from 14 residues. CDR3 sequence (DNA): TGTGCCAGCAGCTCAAGTGCGGGCTCCTACGAGCAGTACTTC. Protein product: CASSSSAGSYEQYF.

The rearrangement joins TRBV29-1 to TRBJ2-1; 7 bases fit TRBD2. V shed 4 bases, J shed 2 bases, and the junction held 5 bases outside the gene matches. This CDR3 contains 14 residues. CDR1 and CDR2 (germline): SQVTM, ANQGSEA. The DNA for the CDR3 is TGCAGCGTTGTTACACGGGGGGCCTACAATGAGCAGTTCTTC. Amino acid sequence: CSVVTRGAYNEQFF.

This clonotype has more than one count but fewer than ten. The chain has TRBV24-1 and TRBJ1-3; no firm D call. V was cut by 4 bases and J by 1 base, with 10 bases left in between. Looked up from germline, CDR1 is KGHDR and CDR2 is SFDVKD. The CDR3 sequence is 15 residues long. The CDR3 loop reads CATSDGPSSGNTIYF. The CDR3 region has the DNA TGTGCCACCAGTGACGGGCCCTCGTCTGGAAACACCATATATTTT.

The chain couples TRBV4-3 to TRBJ2-2, with a tentative D call TRBD2 (6 bases). The CDR3 sequence is 14 residues long. Trimming stripped 1 base from V and 6 bases from J, with 9 bases between. Germline-derived CDR1 and CDR2 are LGHNA and YSLEER. The CDR3 region has the DNA TGCGCCAGCAGCCAAGGCGCGGGGCCCGGGGAGCTGTTTTTT. Protein product: CASSQGAGPGELFF.

The chain joins TRBV14 to TRBJ1-1, with D hard to call. Trimming took off 6 bases at V and 3 bases at J, with 11 bases between the two ends. Germline CDR1 and CDR2: SGHDN and FVKESK. The CDR3 is made up of 13 amino acids. This CDR3 is CASSEQYDTEAFF. Written as DNA, the CDR3 is TGTGCCAGCAGTGAACAGTACGACACTGAAGCTTTCTTT. Full variable domain (rest looked up from reference TRBV14 and TRBJ1-1): EAGVTQFPSHSVIEKGQTVTLRCDPISGHDNLYWYRRVMGKEIKFLLHFVKESKQDESGMPNNRFLAERTGGTYSTLKVQPAELEDSGVYFCASSEQYDTEAFFGQGTRLTVV.

This clonotype was counted a few times. The gene calls are TRBV15 and TRBJ1-2; no reliable D call. Deletions cut 3 bases from V and 1 base from J, with 6 bases between. The CDR3 totals 13 residues. Germline V gene lookup returns CDR1 LNHNV and CDR2 YYDKDF (reference sequence). CDR3 sequence: CATSRGINYGYTF. CDR3 sequence (DNA): TGTGCCACCAGCAGGGGGATTAACTATGGCTACACCTTC.

For the CDR3, the DNA is TGTGCCAGCAGCTTACTAGTGCCACCAGATACGCAGTATTTT. Encoded protein: CASSLLVPPDTQYF. The V gene is TRBV7-3, the J gene TRBJ2-3; D gene unclear. The germline V gene has CDR1 SGHTA and CDR2 FQGTGA. There are 14 residues in the CDR3. V lost 2 bases, J lost 4 bases, and 10 bases lay in between.

This clonotype was observed a single time. The chain recombines TRBV29-1 with TRBJ2-5; 8 bases fit TRBD2. The junction had 10 bases not matched to a gene; V was cut back by 5 bases and J by 5 bases. In germline, CDR1 is SQVTM, CDR2 ANQGSEA. The CDR3 covers 14 residues. CDR3 coding DNA: TGCAGCGTTCCCAACCCCTCGGGAGGGGAGACCCAGTACTTC. Its protein product is CSVPNPSGGETQYF.

In the case of this clonotype: The junction departs from germline at one end; a sequencing error may be responsible. V gene TRBV7-9 combines with J gene TRBJ2-7, with D unclear. Germline CDR1 reads SEHNR; CDR2 reads FQNEAQ (reference sequence). The CDR3 loop spans 14 amino acids. This CDR3 is CASSLADTAYEQCF. CDR3 nucleotide sequence: TGTGCCAGCAGCTTAGCTGACACCGCCTACGAGCAGTGCTTC.

The chain is built from TRBV6-1 and TRBJ2-5; the match to TRBD2 covers 7 bases. The CDR3 sequence is 17 residues long. V gave up 8 bases and J gave up 6 bases; unmatched junction bases: 21. Germline V gene lookup returns CDR1 MNHNS and CDR2 SASEGT. This CDR3 is CASLGTGSGGKLKTQYF. The DNA of the CDR3 is TGTGCCAGCTTAGGTACCGGGTCGGGGGGAAAGTTGAAGACCCAGTACTTC.

This clonotype was seen more than once but under ten times. The rearrangement uses TRBV28 and TRBJ2-5; 12 nucleotides line up with TRBD2. This CDR3 is 16 amino acids long. Losses at the gene ends were 4 bases for V and 4 bases for J; bases not matched to a gene: 7. Germline CDR1 and CDR2: MDHEN and SYDVKM. The CDR3 protein is CASSSPTSGGVETQYF. DNA of the CDR3: TGTGCCAGCAGTTCCCCGACTAGCGGGGGAGTAGAGACCCAGTACTTC.

The V call is TRBV6-5, the J call TRBJ2-4; D possibly matches TRBD1 or TRBD2 (5 bases each). The length of the CDR3 is 14 residues. Germline V lookup: CDR1 MNHEY, CDR2 SVGAGI. Trimming removed 5 bases at V and 2 bases at J, with 10 bases between. CDR3 amino acids: CASSKGESKNIQYF. The DNA for the CDR3 is TGTGCCAGCAGTAAAGGGGAGTCCAAAAACATTCAGTACTTC.